This T cell receptor (beta chain) was profiled in a study of a mutant IDH1 vaccine in newly diagnosed glioma. Study summary: The first vaccination came 4-6 weeks after radiotherapy alone, or with temozolomide cycles.

Stated time point: week 5, during vaccination. Vaccination used 300 ug of mutant IDH1 20-mer peptide per dose, with topical imiquimod. Astrocytomas that were new, WHO grade 3 or 4, IDH1-mutant and ATRX-lost were present in the donors. General study points: It seemed that pseudoprogression was not linked to changes in the top peripheral T cell clonotypes.

This clone is a singleton in its sample. Its cognate antigen is unknown. Here immunoSEQ multiplex PCR was the method, and the copy in TCRdb shows in-frame clones only, minus some. The sample carries roughly 40,000 clones, roughly 90% recorded once. This CDR3 has 13 residues. Germline V gene data show CDR1 as SNHLY and CDR2 as FYNNEI. V shed 7 bases, J shed 6 bases, and the junction held 3 bases outside the gene matches. The starting material was PBMCs, obtained from a glioma patient whose treatment included an IDH1 peptide vaccine. The source of this sequence is a man aged 50 to 60 with glioma. V is TRBV2 and J is TRBJ1-5, with 10 bases lining up with TRBD1. In DNA form, the CDR3 reads TGTGCCAGCATAAGGGACAGGGGTCAGCCCCAGCATTTT. Protein sequence: CASIRDRGQPQHF.